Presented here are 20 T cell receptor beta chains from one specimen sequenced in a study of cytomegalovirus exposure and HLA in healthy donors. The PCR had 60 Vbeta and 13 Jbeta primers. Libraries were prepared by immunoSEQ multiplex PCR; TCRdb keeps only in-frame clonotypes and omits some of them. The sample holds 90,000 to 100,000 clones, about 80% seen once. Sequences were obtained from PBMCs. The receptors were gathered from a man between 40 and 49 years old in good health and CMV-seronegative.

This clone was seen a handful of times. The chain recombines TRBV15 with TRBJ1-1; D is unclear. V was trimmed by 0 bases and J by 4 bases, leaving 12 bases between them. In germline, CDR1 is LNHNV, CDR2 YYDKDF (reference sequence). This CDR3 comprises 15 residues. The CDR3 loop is CATSRDREGSTEAFF. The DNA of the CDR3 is TGTGCCACCAGCAGAGATCGAGAGGGAAGCACTGAAGCTTTCTTT.

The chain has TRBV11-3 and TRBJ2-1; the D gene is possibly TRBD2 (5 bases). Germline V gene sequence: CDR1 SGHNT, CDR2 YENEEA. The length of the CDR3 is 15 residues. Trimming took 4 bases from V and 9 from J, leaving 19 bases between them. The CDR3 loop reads CASSSVGPPLGEQFF. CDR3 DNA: TGTGCCAGCAGCTCCGTCGGACCTCCACTAGGTGAGCAGTTCTTC.

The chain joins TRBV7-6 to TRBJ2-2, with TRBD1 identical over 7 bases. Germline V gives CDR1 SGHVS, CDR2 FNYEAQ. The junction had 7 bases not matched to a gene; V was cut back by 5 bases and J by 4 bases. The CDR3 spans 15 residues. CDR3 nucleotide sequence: TGTGCCAGCAGCCTTTCAGGGGGAGCCACCGGGGAGCTGTTTTTT. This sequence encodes CASSLSGGATGELFF. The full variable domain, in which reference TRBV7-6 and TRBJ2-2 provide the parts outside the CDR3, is GAGVSQSPRYKVTKRGQDVALRCDPISGHVSLYWYRQALGQGPEFLTYFNYEAQQDKSGLPNDRFSAERPEGSISTLTIQRTEQRDSAMYRCASSLSGGATGELFFGEGSRLTVL.

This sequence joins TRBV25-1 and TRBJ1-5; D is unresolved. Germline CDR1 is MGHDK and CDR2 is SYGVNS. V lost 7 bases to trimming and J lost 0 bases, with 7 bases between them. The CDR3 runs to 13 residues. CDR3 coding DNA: TGTGCCAGCACCCCTGTTAGCAATCAGCCCCAGCATTTT. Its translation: CASTPVSNQPQHF. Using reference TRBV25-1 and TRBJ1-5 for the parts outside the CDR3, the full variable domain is EADIYQTPRYLVIGTGKKITLECSQTMGHDKMYWYQQDPGMELHLIHYSYGVNSTEKGDLSSESTVSRIRTEHFPLTLESARPSHTSQYLCASTPVSNQPQHFGDGTRLSIL.

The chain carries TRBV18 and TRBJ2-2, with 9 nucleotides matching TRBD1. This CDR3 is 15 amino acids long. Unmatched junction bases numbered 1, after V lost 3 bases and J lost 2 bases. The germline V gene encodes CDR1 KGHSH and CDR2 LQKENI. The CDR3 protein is CASSPTGGNTGELFF. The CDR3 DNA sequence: TGTGCCAGCTCACCGACAGGGGGTAACACCGGGGAGCTGTTTTTT.

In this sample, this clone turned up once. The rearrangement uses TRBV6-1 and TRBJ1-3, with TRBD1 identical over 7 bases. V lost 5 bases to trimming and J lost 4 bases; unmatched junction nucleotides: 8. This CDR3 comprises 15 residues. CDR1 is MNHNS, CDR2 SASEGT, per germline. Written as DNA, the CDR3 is TGTGCCAGCAGTCGCTGGGACAGCCTGGGAAACACCATATATTTT. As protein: CASSRWDSLGNTIYF.

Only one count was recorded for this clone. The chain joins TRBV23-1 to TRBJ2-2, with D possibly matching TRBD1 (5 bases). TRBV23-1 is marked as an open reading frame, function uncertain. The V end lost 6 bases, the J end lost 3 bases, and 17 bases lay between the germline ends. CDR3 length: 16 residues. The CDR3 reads CASSPGMVTYTGELFF. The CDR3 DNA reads TGCGCCAGCAGCCCAGGGATGGTCACTTACACCGGGGAGCTGTTTTTT.

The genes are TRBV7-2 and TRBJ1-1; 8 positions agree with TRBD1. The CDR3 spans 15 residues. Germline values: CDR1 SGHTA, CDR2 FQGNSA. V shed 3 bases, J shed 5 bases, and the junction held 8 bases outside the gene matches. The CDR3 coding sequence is TGTGCCAGCAGCTTGATACAGGGGGTTCGGACTGAAGCTTTCTTT. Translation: CASSLIQGVRTEAFF.

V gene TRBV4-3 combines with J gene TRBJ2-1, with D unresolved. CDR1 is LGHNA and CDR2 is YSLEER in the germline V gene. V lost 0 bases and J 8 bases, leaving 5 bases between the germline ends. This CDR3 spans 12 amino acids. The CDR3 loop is CASSQDTDEQFF. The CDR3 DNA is TGCGCCAGCAGCCAAGATACGGATGAGCAGTTCTTC.

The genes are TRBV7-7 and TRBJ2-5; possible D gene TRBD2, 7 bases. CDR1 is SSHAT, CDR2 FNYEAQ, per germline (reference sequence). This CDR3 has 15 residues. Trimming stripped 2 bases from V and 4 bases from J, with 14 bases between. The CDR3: CASSLMGGPGETQYF. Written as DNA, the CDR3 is TGTGCCAGCAGCTTAATGGGGGGGCCAGGAGAGACCCAGTACTTC.

The CDR3 protein is CASRTQGAAIELFF. DNA of the CDR3: TGCGCCAGCAGAACACAGGGGGCGGCAATTGAGCTGTTTTTT. The genes are TRBV5-1 and TRBJ2-2; 9 positions agree with TRBD1. The J segment lost 11 bases and the V segment lost 5 bases, leaving 10 bases of the junction unmatched. The CDR3 length is 14 residues. Germline CDR1 and CDR2: SGHRS and YFSETQ. The whole variable domain, filled in from reference TRBV5-1 and TRBJ2-2, reads KAGVTQTPRYLIKTRGQQVTLSCSPISGHRSVSWYQQTPGQGLQFLFEYFSETQRNKGNFPGRFSGRQFSNSRSEMNVSTLELGDSALYLCASRTQGAAIELFFGEGSRLTVL.

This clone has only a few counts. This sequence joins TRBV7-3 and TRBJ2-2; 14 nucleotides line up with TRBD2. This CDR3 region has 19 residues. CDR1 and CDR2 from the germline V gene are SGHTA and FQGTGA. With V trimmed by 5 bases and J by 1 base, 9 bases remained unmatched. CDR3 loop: CASSRIPGLAGGNTGELFF. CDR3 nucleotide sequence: TGTGCCAGCAGCCGTATTCCAGGACTAGCGGGGGGGAACACCGGGGAGCTGTTTTTT.

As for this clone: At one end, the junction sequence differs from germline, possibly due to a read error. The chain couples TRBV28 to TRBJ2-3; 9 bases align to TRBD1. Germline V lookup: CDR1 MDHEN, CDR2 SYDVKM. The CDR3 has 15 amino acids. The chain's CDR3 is CAGSSEGTGKNTQYF. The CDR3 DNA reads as TGTGCCGGCAGTTCAGAGGGGACAGGGAAGAATACGCAGTATTTT.

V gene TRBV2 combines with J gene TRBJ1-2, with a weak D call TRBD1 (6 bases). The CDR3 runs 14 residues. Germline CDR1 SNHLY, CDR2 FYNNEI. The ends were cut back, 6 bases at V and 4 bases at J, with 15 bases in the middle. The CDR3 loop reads CASSETGQLYGYTF. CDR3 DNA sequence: TGTGCCAGCAGCGAAACCGGACAGCTCTATGGCTACACCTTC.

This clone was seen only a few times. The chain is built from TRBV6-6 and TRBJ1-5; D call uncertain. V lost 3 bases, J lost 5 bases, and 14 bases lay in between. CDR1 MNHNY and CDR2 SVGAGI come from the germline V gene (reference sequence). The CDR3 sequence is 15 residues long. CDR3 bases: TGTGCCAGCAGTTATGTCTACGGCGGGGATCAGCCCCAGCATTTT. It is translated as CASSYVYGGDQPQHF.

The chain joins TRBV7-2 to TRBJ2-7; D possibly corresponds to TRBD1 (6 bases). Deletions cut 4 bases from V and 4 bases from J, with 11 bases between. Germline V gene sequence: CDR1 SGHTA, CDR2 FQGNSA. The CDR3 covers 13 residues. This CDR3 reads CASSWGRSYEQYF. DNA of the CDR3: TGTGCCAGCAGCTGGGGGCGGTCATACGAGCAGTACTTC.

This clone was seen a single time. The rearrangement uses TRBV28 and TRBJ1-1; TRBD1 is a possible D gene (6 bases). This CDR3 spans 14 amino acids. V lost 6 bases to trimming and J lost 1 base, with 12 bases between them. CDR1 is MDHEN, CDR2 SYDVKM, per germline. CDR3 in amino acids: CASRRRGQNTEAFF. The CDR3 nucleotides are TGTGCCAGCAGACGCAGGGGCCAGAACACTGAAGCTTTCTTT.

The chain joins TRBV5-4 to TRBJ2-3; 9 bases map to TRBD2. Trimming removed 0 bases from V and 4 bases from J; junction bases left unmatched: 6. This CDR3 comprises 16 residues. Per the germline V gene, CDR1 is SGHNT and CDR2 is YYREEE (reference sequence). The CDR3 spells CASSLAVSGSSDTQYF. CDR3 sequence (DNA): TGTGCCAGCAGCTTGGCCGTTAGCGGGAGCTCAGATACGCAGTATTTT.

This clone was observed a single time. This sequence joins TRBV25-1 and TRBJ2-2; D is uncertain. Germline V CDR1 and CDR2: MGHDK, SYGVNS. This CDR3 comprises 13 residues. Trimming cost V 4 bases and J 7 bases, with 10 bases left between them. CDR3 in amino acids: CASSVRMSGELFF. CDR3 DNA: TGTGCCAGCAGTGTTCGTATGAGCGGGGAGCTGTTTTTT. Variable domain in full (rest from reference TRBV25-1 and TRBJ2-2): EADIYQTPRYLVIGTGKKITLECSQTMGHDKMYWYQQDPGMELHLIHYSYGVNSTEKGDLSSESTVSRIRTEHFPLTLESARPSHTSQYLCASSVRMSGELFFGEGSRLTVL.

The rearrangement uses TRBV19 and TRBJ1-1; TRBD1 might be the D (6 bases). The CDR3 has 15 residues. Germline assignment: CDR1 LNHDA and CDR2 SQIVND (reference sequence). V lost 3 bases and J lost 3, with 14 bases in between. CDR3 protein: CASSIRGGTYTEAFF. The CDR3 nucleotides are TGTGCCAGTAGTATTAGGGGGGGCACCTACACTGAAGCTTTCTTT.